The sequence of this TCR beta chain was determined in a study of cytomegalovirus exposure and HLA in healthy donors. Study-level points and caveats: Further analysis was carried out later, and it showed several of the most significant clusters appearing linked to common viral pathogens. Later analysis demonstrated an association between a missense DCLRE1C variant and TCR beta V- and J-gene trimming.

This clone has just a few counts. Antigen specificity is unknown. This CDR3 spans 14 amino acids. Germline V gene data show CDR1 as MNHEY and CDR2 as SVGAGI. J was trimmed by 10 bases and V by 4 bases; bases with no gene match: 10. PCR used 60 Vbeta primers and 13 Jbeta primers. The assay was immunoSEQ multiplex PCR, and TCRdb's table has in-frame clones only and misses some. The sample comprises fewer than 200,000 clones, approximately 84% of which are singletons, and roughly 0.2% rests with the top ten. The rearrangement links TRBV6-5 to TRBJ1-5, with 7 positions matching TRBD1. This TCR came from a girl under two years old in good health and CMV-seronegative. Sequenced input: PBMCs. The CDR3, as DNA: TGTGCCAGCAGTTCCACGACAGGGTTTGAACCCCAGCATTTT. It is translated as CASSSTTGFEPQHF.